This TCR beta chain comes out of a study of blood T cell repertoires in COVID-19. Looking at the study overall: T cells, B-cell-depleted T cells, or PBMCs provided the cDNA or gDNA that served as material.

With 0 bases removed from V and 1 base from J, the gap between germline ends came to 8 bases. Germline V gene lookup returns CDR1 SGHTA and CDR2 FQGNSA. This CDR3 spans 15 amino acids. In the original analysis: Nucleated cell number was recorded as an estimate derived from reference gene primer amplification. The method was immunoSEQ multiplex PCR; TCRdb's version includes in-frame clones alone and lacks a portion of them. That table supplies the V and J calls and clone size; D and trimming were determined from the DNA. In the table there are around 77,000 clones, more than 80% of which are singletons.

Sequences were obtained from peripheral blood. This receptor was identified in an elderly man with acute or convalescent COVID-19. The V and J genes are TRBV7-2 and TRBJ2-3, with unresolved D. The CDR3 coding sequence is TGTGCCAGCAGCTTAGCCCAAGCTGGCACAGATACGCAGTATTTT. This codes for CASSLAQAGTDTQYF.